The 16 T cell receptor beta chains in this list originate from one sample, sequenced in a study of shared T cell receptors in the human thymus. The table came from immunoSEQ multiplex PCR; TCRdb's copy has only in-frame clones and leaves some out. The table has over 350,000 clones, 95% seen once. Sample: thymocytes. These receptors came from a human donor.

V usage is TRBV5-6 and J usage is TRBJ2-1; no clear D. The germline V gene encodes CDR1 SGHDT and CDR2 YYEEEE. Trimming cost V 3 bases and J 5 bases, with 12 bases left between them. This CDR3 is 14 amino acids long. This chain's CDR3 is CASSSTRPNNEQFF. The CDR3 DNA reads TGTGCCAGCAGCTCGACTCGACCAAACAATGAGCAGTTCTTC.

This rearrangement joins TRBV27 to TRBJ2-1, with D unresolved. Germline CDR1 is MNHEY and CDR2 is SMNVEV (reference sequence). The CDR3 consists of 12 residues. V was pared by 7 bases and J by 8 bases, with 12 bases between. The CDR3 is CASMGCRDEQFF. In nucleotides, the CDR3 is TGTGCCAGCATGGGGTGTCGGGATGAGCAGTTCTTC.

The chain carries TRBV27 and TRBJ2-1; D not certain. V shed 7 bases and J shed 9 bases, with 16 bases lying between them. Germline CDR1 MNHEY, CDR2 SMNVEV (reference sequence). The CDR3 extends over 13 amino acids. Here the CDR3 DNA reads TGTGCCAGCACCACTACCATCCCTGGTGAGCAGTTCTTC. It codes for CASTTTIPGEQFF.

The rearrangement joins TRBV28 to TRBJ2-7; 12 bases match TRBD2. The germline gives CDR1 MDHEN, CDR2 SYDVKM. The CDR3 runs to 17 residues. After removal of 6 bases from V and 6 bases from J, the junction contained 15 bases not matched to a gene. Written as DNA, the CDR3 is TGTGCCAGCAGCGCACCCGGGACTAGCGGGCCCTTGAGCGAGCAGTACTTC. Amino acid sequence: CASSAPGTSGPLSEQYF. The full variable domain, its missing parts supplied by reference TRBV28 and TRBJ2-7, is DVKVTQSSRYLVKRTGEKVFLECVQDMDHENMFWYRQDPGLGLRLIYFSYDVKMKEKGDIPEGYSVSREKKERFSLILESASTNQTSMYLCASSAPGTSGPLSEQYFGPGTRLTVT.

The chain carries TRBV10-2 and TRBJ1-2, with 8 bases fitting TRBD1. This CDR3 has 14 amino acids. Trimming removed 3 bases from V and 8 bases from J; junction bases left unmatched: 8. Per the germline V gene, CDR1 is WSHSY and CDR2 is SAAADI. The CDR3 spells CASSEKDRAKGYTF. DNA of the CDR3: TGCGCCAGCAGTGAAAAGGACAGGGCGAAAGGCTACACCTTC.

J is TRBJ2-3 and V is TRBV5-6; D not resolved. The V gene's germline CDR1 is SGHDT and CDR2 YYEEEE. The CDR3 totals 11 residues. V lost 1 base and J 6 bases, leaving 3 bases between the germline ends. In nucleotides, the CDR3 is TGTGCCAGCAGCTTGCTGGATACGCAGTATTTT. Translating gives CASSLLDTQYF. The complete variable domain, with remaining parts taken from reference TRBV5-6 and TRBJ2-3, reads DAGVTQSPTHLIKTRGQQVTLRCSPKSGHDTVSWYQQALGQGPQFIFQYYEEEERQRGNFPDRFSGHQFPNYSSELNVNALLLGDSALYLCASSLLDTQYFGPGTRLTVL.

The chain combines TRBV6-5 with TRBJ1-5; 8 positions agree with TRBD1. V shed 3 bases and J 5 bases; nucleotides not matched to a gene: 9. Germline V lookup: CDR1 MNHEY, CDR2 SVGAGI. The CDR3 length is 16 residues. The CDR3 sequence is CASSYNRDRPHQPQHF. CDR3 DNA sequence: TGTGCCAGCAGTTATAACCGGGACAGGCCACATCAGCCCCAGCATTTT.

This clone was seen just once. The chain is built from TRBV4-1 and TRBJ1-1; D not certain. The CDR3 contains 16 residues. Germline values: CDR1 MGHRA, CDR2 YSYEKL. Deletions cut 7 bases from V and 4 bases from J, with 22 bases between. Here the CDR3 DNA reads TGCGCCAGCACCTTCATACACACGGACTTGGGCACTGAAGCTTTCTTT. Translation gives CASTFIHTDLGTEAFF.

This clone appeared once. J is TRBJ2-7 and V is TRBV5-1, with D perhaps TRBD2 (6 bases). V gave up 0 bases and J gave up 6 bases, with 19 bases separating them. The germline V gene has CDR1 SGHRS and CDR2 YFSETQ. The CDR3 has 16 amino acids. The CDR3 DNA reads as TGCGCCAGCAGCTTGGTCCGGGAGATCCGTATATCCGAGCAGTACTTC. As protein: CASSLVREIRISEQYF.

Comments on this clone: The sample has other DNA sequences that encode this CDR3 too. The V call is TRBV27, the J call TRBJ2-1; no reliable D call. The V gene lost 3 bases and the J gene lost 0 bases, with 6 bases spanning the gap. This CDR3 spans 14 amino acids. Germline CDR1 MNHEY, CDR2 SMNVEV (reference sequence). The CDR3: CASSFASSYNEQFF. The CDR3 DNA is TGTGCCAGCAGTTTCGCAAGCTCCTACAATGAGCAGTTCTTC.

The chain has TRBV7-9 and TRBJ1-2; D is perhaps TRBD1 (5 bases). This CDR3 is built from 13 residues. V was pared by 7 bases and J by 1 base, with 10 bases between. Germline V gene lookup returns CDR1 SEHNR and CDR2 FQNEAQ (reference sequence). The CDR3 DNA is TGTGCCAGCACCCCTGACAGTAACTATGGCTACACCTTC. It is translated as CASTPDSNYGYTF.

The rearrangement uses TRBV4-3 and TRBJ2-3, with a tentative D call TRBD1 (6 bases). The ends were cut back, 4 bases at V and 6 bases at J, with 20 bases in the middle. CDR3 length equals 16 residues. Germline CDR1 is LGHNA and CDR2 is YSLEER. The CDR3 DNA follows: TGCGCCAGCAGCCCCACCATCGGACAGAGGGTGGATACGCAGTATTTT. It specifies CASSPTIGQRVDTQYF.

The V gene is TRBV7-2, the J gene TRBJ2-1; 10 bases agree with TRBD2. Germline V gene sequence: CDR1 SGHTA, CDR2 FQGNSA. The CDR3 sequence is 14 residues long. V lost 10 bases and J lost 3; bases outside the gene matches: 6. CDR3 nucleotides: TGTGCCACCCCCGGGACTAGCGTCTACAATGAGCAGTTCTTC. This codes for CATPGTSVYNEQFF.

CDR3 in amino acids: CASSSRGAGNTIYF. CDR3 coding DNA: TGTGCCAGCAGCTCCAGGGGAGCGGGAAACACCATATATTTT. The chain couples TRBV5-4 to TRBJ1-3; a weak D match, TRBD1 (6 bases). Trimming shortened V by 3 bases and J by 4 bases, and 11 bases separated the two germline ends. This CDR3 comprises 14 residues. CDR1 is SGHNT and CDR2 is YYREEE in the germline V gene (reference sequence). The full variable domain, completed using reference TRBV5-4 and TRBJ1-3, is ETGVTQSPTHLIKTRGQQVTLRCSSQSGHNTVSWYQQALGQGPQFIFQYYREEENGRGNFPPRFSGLQFPNYSSELNVNALELDDSALYLCASSSRGAGNTIYFGEGSWLTVV.

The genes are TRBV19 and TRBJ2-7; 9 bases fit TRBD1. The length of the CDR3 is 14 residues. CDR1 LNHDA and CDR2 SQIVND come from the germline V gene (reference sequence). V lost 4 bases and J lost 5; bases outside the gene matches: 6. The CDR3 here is CASSKGQGPNEQYF. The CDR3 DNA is TGTGCCAGTAGTAAGGGACAGGGTCCCAACGAGCAGTACTTC.

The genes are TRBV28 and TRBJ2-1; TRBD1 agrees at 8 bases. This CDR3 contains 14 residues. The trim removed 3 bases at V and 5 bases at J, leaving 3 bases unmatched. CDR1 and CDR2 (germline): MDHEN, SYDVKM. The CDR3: CASSFRDRNNEQFF. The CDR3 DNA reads TGTGCCAGCAGTTTCAGGGACAGGAACAATGAGCAGTTCTTC.